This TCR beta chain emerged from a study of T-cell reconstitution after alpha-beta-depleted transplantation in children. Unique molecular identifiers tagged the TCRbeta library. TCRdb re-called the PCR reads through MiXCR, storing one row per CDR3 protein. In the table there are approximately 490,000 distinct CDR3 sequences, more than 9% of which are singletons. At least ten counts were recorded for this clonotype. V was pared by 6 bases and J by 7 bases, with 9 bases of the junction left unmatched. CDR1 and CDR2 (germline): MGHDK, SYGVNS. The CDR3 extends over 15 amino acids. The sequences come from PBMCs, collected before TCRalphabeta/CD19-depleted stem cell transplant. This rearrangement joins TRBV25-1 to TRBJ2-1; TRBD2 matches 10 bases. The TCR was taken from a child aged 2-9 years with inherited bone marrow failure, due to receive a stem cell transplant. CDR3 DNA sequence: TGTGCCAGCAGCGCGCTAGCGGGAGAAGTGAATGAGCAGTTCTTC. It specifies CASSALAGEVNEQFF.